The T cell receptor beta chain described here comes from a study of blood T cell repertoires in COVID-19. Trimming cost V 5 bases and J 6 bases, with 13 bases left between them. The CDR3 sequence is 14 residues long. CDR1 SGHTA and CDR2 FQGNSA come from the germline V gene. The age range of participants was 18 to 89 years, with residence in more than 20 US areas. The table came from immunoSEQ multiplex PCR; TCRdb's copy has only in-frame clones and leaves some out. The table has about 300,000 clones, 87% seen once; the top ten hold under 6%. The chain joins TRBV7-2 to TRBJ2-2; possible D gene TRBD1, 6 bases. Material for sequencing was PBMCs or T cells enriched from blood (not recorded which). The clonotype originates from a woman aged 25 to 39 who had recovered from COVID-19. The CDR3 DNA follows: TGTGCCAGCAGCGAAGACAGGATTCCCGGGGAGCTGTTTTTT. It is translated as CASSEDRIPGELFF.